The next 27 T cell receptor beta chains were all read from a single sample in a study of shared T cell receptors in the human thymus. The repertoire was sequenced with immunoSEQ multiplex PCR; TCRdb's copy has only in-frame clones and lacks some. The sample shows over 350,000 clones, 85% to 95% of them seen only once. Specimen: thymocytes. The receptor set was obtained from a human donor.

The rearrangement joins TRBV15 to TRBJ1-2, with a possible D match to TRBD1 (5 bases). Germline V gene sequence: CDR1 LNHNV, CDR2 YYDKDF (reference sequence). CDR3 size: 16 residues. Trimming pared 1 base from V and 7 bases from J, leaving 19 bases between. DNA for the CDR3: TGTGCCACCAGCAGAGGCGAGGGACCGGGCGTTGGTGGCTACACCTTC. The encoded protein is CATSRGEGPGVGGYTF.

The V call is TRBV30, the J call TRBJ2-1, with D hard to call. Germline lookup yields CDR1 GTSNPN and CDR2 SVGIG (reference sequence). Trimming cost V 5 bases and J 5 bases, with 4 bases left between them. This CDR3 contains 10 residues. The CDR3, as DNA: TGTGCCTGGGGTGACAATGAGCAGTTCTTC. It translates to CAWGDNEQFF.

This chain joins TRBV5-6 and TRBJ2-5, with D hard to call. The J call may not be correct, given that the DNA end is closer to TRBJ2-7. CDR1 is SGHDT and CDR2 is YYEEEE in the germline V gene. This CDR3 has 16 amino acids. CDR3 coding DNA: TGTGCCAGCAGCCCGCTCTCGAACTGGAGCTCCTACGAGCAGTACTTC. Translating it yields CASSPLSNWSSYEQYF.

The rearrangement uses TRBV30 and TRBJ2-7; tentatively, D is TRBD1 or TRBD2 (5 bases each). The CDR3 totals 13 residues. Germline V gene data show CDR1 as GTSNPN and CDR2 as SVGIG (reference sequence). Trimming removed 6 bases from V and 3 bases from J, with 15 bases in between. The CDR3 spells CACRRRGGYEQYF. The CDR3 region has the DNA TGTGCCTGCCGGAGGCGTGGGGGCTACGAGCAGTACTTC.

The V gene is TRBV28, the J gene TRBJ2-1; 9 bases are shared with TRBD1. CDR3 length: 15 residues. The V segment lost 5 bases and the J segment 4 bases; nucleotides outside the gene matches: 6. Germline CDR1 is MDHEN and CDR2 is SYDVKM. The CDR3, as DNA: TGTGCCAGCAGTCCCCGGGACAGGGATTACAATGAGCAGTTCTTC. Its protein is CASSPRDRDYNEQFF.

The CDR3, as DNA: TGTGCCAGCAGCTTAGGAACTTCGGGGGGGAGCAATCAGCCCCAGCATTTT. Translating gives CASSLGTSGGSNQPQHF. The gene calls are TRBV7-2 and TRBJ1-5, with D perhaps TRBD1 (5 bases). Between the trimmed V and J ends, which lost 1 base and 1 base, there was a span of 14 bases. The length of the CDR3 is 17 residues. Germline assignment: CDR1 SGHTA and CDR2 FQGNSA.

The chain employs TRBV30 and TRBJ2-3; D may match TRBD1 or TRBD2 (5 bases each). Deletions cut 5 bases from V and 13 bases from J, with 13 bases between. The CDR3 covers 10 residues. The germline V gene has CDR1 GTSNPN and CDR2 SVGIG (reference sequence). The DNA of the CDR3 is TGTGCCTGGGGCCGGGACCCGGAGTATTTT. This translates into CAWGRDPEYF.

J is TRBJ2-7 and V is TRBV11-2; perhaps TRBD1 as D (5 bases). Trimming left V 5 bases short and J 0 bases short, with 23 bases between. Germline V CDR1 and CDR2: SGHAT, FQNNGV. The CDR3 covers 18 residues. The CDR3 here is CASSQCRAETYCSYEQYF. CDR3 nucleotides: TGTGCCAGCAGCCAGTGCAGGGCCGAAACTTATTGCTCCTACGAGCAGTACTTC.

Details on this clone: The junction and the germline gene differ at one end; a read error may be behind it. V is TRBV7-2 and J is TRBJ1-1; no firm D call. CDR1 is SGHTA, CDR2 FQGNSA, per germline. The CDR3 loop spans 13 amino acids. CDR3 coding DNA: TGTGCCACCAGCCCGGGCCTCGACACTGAAGCTTTCTTT. Its protein is CATSPGLDTEAFF.

This clone came up a few times. The V and J genes are TRBV2 and TRBJ1-2, with 8 bases fitting TRBD1. Germline V gene data show CDR1 as SNHLY and CDR2 as FYNNEI. The J segment lost 2 bases and the V segment lost 6 bases, leaving 2 bases of the junction unmatched. The CDR3 length is 13 residues. CDR3 protein: CASSRTGNYGYTF. The CDR3 coding sequence is TGTGCCAGCAGCCGGACAGGGAACTATGGCTACACCTTC.

The rearrangement links TRBV5-5 to TRBJ1-5; D unclear. The germline gives CDR1 SGHKS, CDR2 YYEKEE (reference sequence). This CDR3 has 15 amino acids. Between the trimmed V and J ends, which lost 1 base and 3 bases, there was a span of 11 bases. The CDR3 spells CASSLTETNNQPQHF. The CDR3 nucleotides read TGTGCCAGCAGCTTGACAGAAACCAACAATCAGCCCCAGCATTTT.

The V call is TRBV28, the J call TRBJ2-7; no definite D call. V was clipped by 6 bases and J by 2 bases, with 17 bases between them. The CDR3 length is 15 residues. Per germline, CDR1 MDHEN and CDR2 SYDVKM. In DNA form, the CDR3 reads TGTGCCAGCAGCCCCCGCTCCATCAGAGCCTACGAGCAGTACTTC. Protein: CASSPRSIRAYEQYF.

The chain carries TRBV4-2 and TRBJ2-2, with 9 bases lining up with TRBD1. Per germline, CDR1 LGHNA and CDR2 YNFKEQ. The J segment lost 4 bases and the V segment lost 1 base, leaving 7 bases of the junction unmatched. There are 17 residues in the CDR3. The DNA for the CDR3 is TGTGCCAGCAGCCAAGTATTGACAGGGGGGTGCACCGGGGAGCTGTTTTTT. It yields the protein CASSQVLTGGCTGELFF.

The chain joins TRBV2 to TRBJ2-3; 9 bases align to TRBD1. J was trimmed by 3 bases and V by 6 bases; bases with no gene match: 4. Germline V gene data show CDR1 as SNHLY and CDR2 as FYNNEI. The CDR3 spans 14 residues. Here the CDR3 DNA reads TGTGCCAGCAGGACAGGGGGTAGGACAGATACGCAGTATTTT. This sequence encodes CASRTGGRTDTQYF.

The genes are TRBV2 and TRBJ2-7; 8 bases match TRBD2. V dropped 6 bases and J dropped 0; count of bases not matched to a gene: 10. Looked up from germline, CDR1 is SNHLY and CDR2 is FYNNEI. The CDR3 spans 16 residues. CDR3 DNA: TGTGCCAGCAGGGCCTCGGGACTAGGGAGCTCCTACGAGCAGTACTTC. This sequence encodes CASRASGLGSSYEQYF.

The chain carries TRBV28 and TRBJ1-1, with D unclear. The germline CDR1 and CDR2 sequences are MDHEN and SYDVKM. V was shortened by 2 bases and J by 5 bases, with 15 bases between the two germline ends. CDR3 length equals 15 residues. For the CDR3, the DNA is TGTGCCAGCAGTTTAGACCGGGCAGATCGGACTGAAGCTTTCTTT. This sequence encodes CASSLDRADRTEAFF.

The chain employs TRBV5-1 and TRBJ2-1; 11 bases line up with TRBD2. Trimming at V came to 3 bases and at J to 9 bases, leaving 11 bases not matched to a gene. There are 16 residues in the CDR3. Germline-derived CDR1 and CDR2 are SGHRS and YFSETQ. Written as DNA, the CDR3 is TGCGCCAGCAGCTCCCCCAGGGTAGCGGGAGGGTGTGAGCAGTTCTTC. This translates into CASSSPRVAGGCEQFF.

This clone was picked up one time. The chain recombines TRBV7-2 with TRBJ2-1; 7 bases align to TRBD1. Germline CDR1 is SGHTA and CDR2 is FQGNSA. The ends lost 1 base at V and 10 bases at J; junction bases unmatched: 10. The CDR3 is 15 amino acids. The CDR3, as DNA: TGTGCCAGCAGCTTAGGGGTACCCAGGGGGACCGAGCAGTTCTTC. It translates to CASSLGVPRGTEQFF.

CDR3 coding DNA: TGTGCCAGCTCACCAGCTGACGGCGTAACCATGAACACTGAAGCTTTCTTT. It yields the protein CASSPADGVTMNTEAFF. The chain has TRBV18 and TRBJ1-1; D unresolved. Looked up from germline, CDR1 is KGHSH and CDR2 is LQKENI. The V gene lost 2 bases and the J gene lost 0 bases, with 16 bases spanning the gap. CDR3 length: 17 amino acids.

This clone was detected once. V usage is TRBV9 and J usage is TRBJ2-2; D perhaps matches TRBD2 (5 bases). Germline-derived CDR1 and CDR2 are SGDLS and YYNGEE. The V and J ends lost 1 base and 3 bases respectively, with 13 bases between them. This CDR3 region has 16 residues. The CDR3 sequence is CASSVRDSYDTGELFF. The CDR3 DNA follows: TGTGCCAGCAGCGTACGGGATAGCTATGACACCGGGGAGCTGTTTTTT. The entire variable domain, with the rest obtained from reference TRBV9 and TRBJ2-2, is as follows: DSGVTQTPKHLITATGQRVTLRCSPRSGDLSVYWYQQSLDQGLQFLIQYYNGEERAKGNILERFSAQQFPDLHSELNLSSLELGDSALYFCASSVRDSYDTGELFFGEGSRLTVL.

The chain is built from TRBV12-5 and TRBJ2-1; D may match TRBD1 or TRBD2 (5 bases each). The length of the CDR3 is 20 residues. Trimming shortened V by 4 bases and J by 5 bases, and 30 bases separated the two germline ends. Germline CDR1 reads LGHNT; CDR2 reads FRNRAP. The CDR3 sequence is CASGSPDGTRDRGGNNEQFF. The CDR3 DNA reads as TGTGCTAGTGGTTCCCCAGACGGGACGAGGGACCGGGGTGGTAACAATGAGCAGTTCTTC.

The sample holds one count of this clone. The V gene is TRBV6-5, the J gene TRBJ1-1, with TRBD1 matching 9 bases. Per the germline V gene, CDR1 is MNHEY and CDR2 is SVGAGI. CDR3 length: 16 amino acids. Trimming took 4 bases from V and 1 from J; bases not matched to a gene: 7. The CDR3 protein is CASSSFRDRANTEAFF. In DNA form, the CDR3 reads TGTGCCAGCAGTTCCTTCCGGGACAGGGCGAACACTGAAGCTTTCTTT.

The chain employs TRBV9 and TRBJ2-7; 9 nucleotides match TRBD2. Germline CDR1 and CDR2: SGDLS and YYNGEE. The CDR3 extends over 15 amino acids. V trimming: 2 bases; J trimming: 4 bases; junction bases outside the gene matches: 7. The CDR3 region is CASSVAREGVYEQYF. The CDR3 DNA reads as TGTGCCAGCAGCGTGGCGCGGGAGGGCGTATACGAGCAGTACTTC. Filled out from reference TRBV9 and TRBJ2-7, the complete variable domain reads DSGVTQTPKHLITATGQRVTLRCSPRSGDLSVYWYQQSLDQGLQFLIQYYNGEERAKGNILERFSAQQFPDLHSELNLSSLELGDSALYFCASSVAREGVYEQYFGPGTRLTVT.

The chain links TRBV6-1 to TRBJ1-1; D is unresolved. CDR1 is MNHNS and CDR2 is SASEGT in the germline V gene. Trimming shortened V by 4 bases and J by 11 bases, and 11 bases separated the two germline ends. The CDR3 consists of 11 residues. The DNA of the CDR3 is TGTGCCAGCAGTGCCTCCGGCGAGGCTTTCTTT. Encoded protein: CASSASGEAFF.

This chain connects TRBV7-9 to TRBJ2-7; 12 bases are shared with TRBD2. The V and J ends lost 5 bases and 4 bases, in that order; junction bases with no gene match: 6. This CDR3 spans 15 amino acids. Germline V gene data show CDR1 as SEHNR and CDR2 as FQNEAQ (reference sequence). The CDR3 DNA follows: TGTGCCAGCAGCCCGCGGACTAGCGGGATTTACGAGCAGTACTTC. Protein sequence: CASSPRTSGIYEQYF.

J is TRBJ2-7 and V is TRBV10-2, with 9 bases matching TRBD1. Germline V gene lookup returns CDR1 WSHSY and CDR2 SAAADI. The CDR3 consists of 20 residues. Losses at the gene ends were 0 bases for V and 0 bases for J; bases not matched to a gene: 15. The CDR3 loop reads CASSESSRTGASLFSYEQYF. The CDR3 coding sequence is TGCGCCAGCAGTGAGTCATCGAGGACAGGGGCCTCCCTGTTCTCCTACGAGCAGTACTTC.

This chain joins TRBV11-2 and TRBJ2-7, with 14 bases matching TRBD2. The V gene end was trimmed by 1 base and the J gene end by 1 base; junction bases not matched to a gene: 9. The length of the CDR3 is 19 residues. Germline V gene data show CDR1 as SGHAT and CDR2 as FQNNGV. CDR3 sequence: CASSLVGPGLAGGSYEQYF. The CDR3 region has the DNA TGTGCCAGCAGCTTAGTGGGCCCAGGACTAGCGGGAGGTTCCTACGAGCAGTACTTC.